The entry below describes one T cell receptor beta chain. Sequencing used immunoSEQ multiplex PCR; TCRdb keeps in-frame clones, though not all of them. The table records roughly 100,000 clones, more than 80% of them present only once. Germline values: CDR1 PRHDT, CDR2 FYEKMQ (reference sequence). CDR3 length equals 12 residues. The V end was cut by 8 bases, the J end by 6 bases, with 10 bases between. This record comes from a study of blood T cell repertoires in COVID-19. The rearrangement joins TRBV13 to TRBJ2-2; D may be TRBD1 (6 bases). The sample taken for sequencing was peripheral blood. This receptor was taken from an older woman with acute or convalescent COVID-19. The CDR3 DNA reads as TGTGCCAGCGGACAGCGTGCCGGGGAGCTGTTTTTT. Translation gives CASGQRAGELFF.